The 21 T cell receptor beta chains below come from one sample, sequenced in a study of cytomegalovirus exposure and HLA in healthy donors. 60 Vbeta and 13 Jbeta primers were used in PCR. Libraries were prepared by immunoSEQ multiplex PCR; TCRdb keeps only in-frame clonotypes and omits some of them. The sample records 150,000 to 200,000 clones, approximately 77% being singletons. Material: PBMCs. The source of these receptors is a male donor in good health and CMV-seropositive.

The chain couples TRBV6-6 to TRBJ1-3, with 7 nucleotides matching TRBD1. The junction had 3 bases not matched to a gene; V was cut back by 5 bases and J by 5 bases. The CDR3 is made up of 13 amino acids. CDR1 and CDR2 (germline): MNHNY, SVGAGI (reference sequence). The CDR3: CASSQGQRNTIYF. The DNA of the CDR3 is TGTGCCAGCAGTCAGGGACAGCGAAACACCATATATTTT.

The gene calls are TRBV19 and TRBJ1-1, with a possible D match to TRBD1 (5 bases). The ends were cut back, 3 bases at V and 4 bases at J, with 12 bases in the middle. This CDR3 comprises 14 residues. CDR1 LNHDA and CDR2 SQIVND come from the germline V gene (reference sequence). CDR3 residues: CASSMGRGGTEAFF. The CDR3 DNA sequence: TGTGCCAGTAGTATGGGACGGGGGGGCACTGAAGCTTTCTTT.

This chain connects TRBV21-1 to TRBJ2-5; no DNA check was done on the table's D call, TRBD1. TRBV21-1 is noted as a pseudogene. CDR3 size: 13 residues. This chain's CDR3 is CARMTDREETQYF. CDR3 DNA sequence: TGTGCCAGGATGACGGACAGGGAAGAGACCCAGTACTTC.

This chain uses TRBV5-6 with TRBJ2-1; 11 nucleotides align to TRBD2. The CDR3 length is 15 residues. Trimming at V came to 1 base and at J to 7 bases, leaving 4 bases not matched to a gene. Germline V CDR1 and CDR2: SGHDT, YYEEEE. The CDR3 spells CASSLSPSGGNEQFF. In DNA, the CDR3 is TGTGCCAGCAGCTTGAGTCCTAGCGGGGGGAATGAGCAGTTCTTC.

The chain combines TRBV10-3 with TRBJ1-2; 8 bases fit TRBD1. The length of the CDR3 is 12 residues. Germline-derived CDR1 and CDR2 are ENHRY and SYGVKD. The CDR3 spells CAITGTGYGYTF. The CDR3 DNA reads TGTGCGATAACCGGGACAGGCTATGGCTACACCTTC.

The chain carries TRBV7-2 and TRBJ2-2, with unresolved D. Trimming cost V 4 bases and J 3 bases, with 3 bases left between them. Germline V CDR1 and CDR2: SGHTA, FQGNSA. CDR3 length: 12 amino acids. CDR3 protein: CASSSHTGELFF. DNA for the CDR3: TGTGCCAGCAGCTCTCACACCGGGGAGCTGTTTTTT.

The chain has TRBV10-3 and TRBJ1-1; D not certain. Germline CDR1 and CDR2: ENHRY and SYGVKD. The CDR3 runs 14 residues. V was cut by 0 bases and J by 5 bases, with 10 bases left in between. The CDR3 nucleotides read TGTGCCATCAGTGAGTCGACTACAATAACTGAAGCTTTCTTT. As protein: CAISESTTITEAFF.

This chain uses TRBV5-1 with TRBJ2-3; D possibly corresponds to TRBD2 (5 bases). The CDR3 is 14 residues long. The V gene lost 1 base and the J gene lost 2 bases, with 8 bases spanning the gap. Germline V lookup: CDR1 SGHRS, CDR2 YFSETQ. CDR3 protein: CASSLTGLTDTQYF. The CDR3 coding sequence is TGCGCCAGCAGCTTGACTGGACTCACAGATACGCAGTATTTT.

The CDR3 spells CASSLTGLGNQPQHF. CDR3 DNA sequence: TGTGCCAGCAGCTTGACAGGGTTGGGCAATCAGCCCCAGCATTTT. The genes are TRBV7-9 and TRBJ1-5, with 7 bases aligning to TRBD1. From germline, CDR1 is SEHNR and CDR2 FQNEAQ (reference sequence). The CDR3 spans 15 residues. The V and J ends lost 3 bases and 2 bases, in that order; junction bases with no gene match: 4.

The chain couples TRBV19 to TRBJ2-7, with D maybe TRBD1 (6 bases). CDR1 is LNHDA and CDR2 is SQIVND in the germline V gene (reference sequence). V was clipped by 3 bases and J by 2 bases, with 20 bases between them. The CDR3 has 17 residues. As DNA, the CDR3 is TGTGCCAGTAGTATTGCATATTCAGGGGCCGTCCCCTACGAGCAGTACTTC. This sequence encodes CASSIAYSGAVPYEQYF. Combining the CDR3 with reference TRBV19 and TRBJ2-7 gives the whole variable domain DGGITQSPKYLFRKEGQNVTLSCEQNLNHDAMYWYRQDPGQGLRLIYYSQIVNDFQKGDIAEGYSVSREKKESFPLTVTSAQKNPTAFYLCASSIAYSGAVPYEQYFGPGTRLTVT.

CDR3 in amino acids: CASSARGGAGNTIYF. In DNA form, the CDR3 reads TGTGCCAGCAGTGCTCGGGGAGGGGCTGGAAACACCATATATTTT. V usage is TRBV6-1 and J usage is TRBJ1-3; D possibly corresponds to TRBD1 (5 bases). Trimming took 4 bases from V and 2 from J, leaving 12 bases between them. This CDR3 has 15 amino acids. Germline CDR1 and CDR2: MNHNS and SASEGT.

The chain has TRBV7-9 and TRBJ2-7; 7 positions agree with TRBD1. The germline V gene encodes CDR1 SEHNR and CDR2 FQNEAQ (reference sequence). The CDR3 has 15 residues. Trimming took 8 bases from V and 2 from J; bases not matched to a gene: 12. CDR3 residues: CASDQADRNTYEQYF. CDR3 DNA sequence: TGTGCCAGCGATCAGGCGGACAGGAACACCTACGAGCAGTACTTC.

This clone was counted between two and nine times. The chain couples TRBV4-2 to TRBJ2-5; 9 bases fit TRBD2. The CDR3 consists of 14 residues. V was pared by 2 bases and J by 5 bases, with 3 bases of the junction left unmatched. Germline V gives CDR1 LGHNA, CDR2 YNFKEQ. DNA of the CDR3: TGTGCCAGCAGCCAAAAGCGGGGGGCGGAGACCCAGTACTTC. This encodes CASSQKRGAETQYF.

The rearrangement links TRBV21-1 to TRBJ1-1. TRBV21-1 is a recognized pseudogene. The CDR3 contains 16 residues. The CDR3 here is CASSKRSCGQRLGAFF. The CDR3 nucleotides are TGTGCCAGCAGCAAAAGGTCGTGCGGGCAACGGTTGGGAGCTTTCTTT.

This rearrangement joins TRBV9 to TRBJ1-2, with D perhaps TRBD1 (6 bases). Germline V lookup: CDR1 SGDLS, CDR2 YYNGEE. The CDR3 runs 13 residues. V was cut by 6 bases and J by 6 bases, with 15 bases left in between. The CDR3 reads CASTPTGFNGYTF. DNA for the CDR3: TGTGCCAGCACCCCAACAGGGTTTAATGGCTACACCTTC. Using reference TRBV9 and TRBJ1-2 for the parts outside the CDR3, the full variable domain is DSGVTQTPKHLITATGQRVTLRCSPRSGDLSVYWYQQSLDQGLQFLIQYYNGEERAKGNILERFSAQQFPDLHSELNLSSLELGDSALYFCASTPTGFNGYTFGSGTRLTVV.

J is TRBJ1-2 and V is TRBV18; D is undetermined. Germline V gene lookup returns CDR1 KGHSH and CDR2 LQKENI. Trimming stripped 0 bases from V and 2 bases from J, with 7 bases between. This CDR3 contains 14 residues. Here the CDR3 DNA reads TGTGCCAGCTCACCACCCCCGCAGAACTATGGCTACACCTTC. Residues: CASSPPPQNYGYTF.

The CDR3 spells CASRAYYEQYF. The DNA for the CDR3 is TGCGCCAGCAGGGCTTACTACGAGCAGTACTTC. The chain is built from TRBV5-1 and TRBJ2-5; D is unclear. With the DNA end fitting TRBJ2-7 better, the J assignment may be wrong. The CDR3 spans 11 residues. Germline CDR1 reads SGHRS; CDR2 reads YFSETQ.

This chain connects TRBV9 to TRBJ2-2, with a tentative D call TRBD2 (5 bases). V lost 7 bases to trimming and J lost 5 bases, with 12 bases between them. Germline-derived CDR1 and CDR2 are SGDLS and YYNGEE. This CDR3 is 13 amino acids long. CDR3 nucleotides: TGTGCCAGCCAACTCGGGGTGACCGGGGAGCTGTTTTTT. Protein sequence: CASQLGVTGELFF.

This clone appeared a few times. The V call is TRBV5-1, the J call TRBJ1-1; TRBD1 agrees at 10 bases. There are 14 residues in the CDR3. The germline V gene has CDR1 SGHRS and CDR2 YFSETQ. V was pared by 2 bases and J by 12 bases, with 10 bases of the junction left unmatched. The DNA of the CDR3 is TGCGCCAGCAGCTTACCGGACAGGGGGGAAAAAACTTTCTTT. Residues: CASSLPDRGEKTFF.

V is TRBV5-1 and J is TRBJ2-5, with TRBD2 matching over 8 bases. The length of the CDR3 is 15 residues. Germline trimming cut 1 base from V and 1 base from J; bases unmatched to any gene: 3. Germline CDR1 is SGHRS and CDR2 is YFSETQ. In nucleotides, the CDR3 is TGCGCCAGCAGCTTGTTGGCGGGGGGCCAAGAGACCCAGTACTTC. Translation: CASSLLAGGQETQYF.

The chain uses TRBV7-2 and TRBJ1-1, with D possibly matching TRBD1 (6 bases). This CDR3 comprises 15 residues. CDR1 is SGHTA and CDR2 is FQGNSA in the germline V gene. Deletions cut 4 bases from V and 0 bases from J, with 12 bases between. CDR3 residues: CASSSTGGLNTEAFF. The CDR3 DNA reads as TGTGCCAGCAGCTCAACGGGGGGCTTGAACACTGAAGCTTTCTTT.